Listed below are T cell receptor beta chains from one sample, sequenced in a study of T cell responses to AZD1222 COVID-19 vaccine. Method: immunoSEQ multiplex PCR; TCRdb's copy keeps in-frame clones and lacks some. Among around 130,000 clones, 88% were seen once, and the ten largest hold approximately 3%. The sample consisted of peripheral blood, taken 28 days after the second AZD1222 dose. These receptors came from an adult who received the AZD1222 COVID-19 vaccine. The CDR3 runs from the conserved cysteine through the conserved F or W. Each record gives: V gene, D gene, clone size, J gene, CDR3 DNA, CDR3 protein. D genes are given only for firm matches. A row's size may be missing; if present it is once, few, many or a size class.

v_call: TRBV28; d_call: .; clone_size: few; j_call: TRBJ1-5; cdr3_nt: TGTGCCAGCAGTGCCCCGGGGTCAAATCAGCCCCAGCATTTT; cdr3_aa: CASSAPGSNQPQHF
v_call: TRBV7-2; d_call: .; clone_size: .; j_call: TRBJ1-1; cdr3_nt: TGTGCCAGCAGCTTAGTGGGCCCCGGGCACGGGGGTTTTAGGTCTTTCTTT; cdr3_aa: CASSLVGPGHGGFRSFF
v_call: TRBV18; d_call: TRBD1; clone_size: .; j_call: TRBJ1-1; cdr3_nt: TGTGCCAGCTCACTCGGACAGGAGTACACTGAAGCTTTCTTT; cdr3_aa: CASSLGQEYTEAFF
v_call: TRBV12-3/TRBV12-4; d_call: TRBD2; clone_size: .; j_call: TRBJ2-1; cdr3_nt: TGTGCCAGCAGTTTGGCTAGCGGGGGTGAGCAGTTCTTC; cdr3_aa: CASSLASGGEQFF
v_call: TRBV24-1; d_call: TRBD1; clone_size: .; j_call: TRBJ1-2; cdr3_nt: TGTGCCACCAGTGATTTGCTGGGACAGCCCTTGGATGGCTACACCTTC; cdr3_aa: CATSDLLGQPLDGYTF
v_call: TRBV10-2; d_call: TRBD1; clone_size: .; j_call: TRBJ1-2; cdr3_nt: TGCGCCAGCGGGGACAGAAATTTTGGCTACACCTTC; cdr3_aa: CASGDRNFGYTF
v_call: TRBV7-2; d_call: .; clone_size: .; j_call: TRBJ2-1; cdr3_nt: TGTGCCAGCAGCTTAGTGGCGCCCCATCAGTTCTTC; cdr3_aa: CASSLVAPHQFF
v_call: TRBV6-4; d_call: TRBD2; clone_size: .; j_call: TRBJ2-3; cdr3_nt: TGTGCCAGTTCCATCGGACTAGCTGGGGGCACAGATACGCAGTATTTT; cdr3_aa: CASSIGLAGGTDTQYF
v_call: TRBV7-3; d_call: TRBD1; clone_size: .; j_call: TRBJ1-1; cdr3_nt: TGTGCCAGCAGCGAGAGACAGGGTTTCACTGAAGCTTTCTTT; cdr3_aa: CASSERQGFTEAFF
v_call: TRBV28; d_call: .; clone_size: few; j_call: TRBJ1-2; cdr3_nt: TGTGCCAGCAGCCTCCGGGGGAGCTATGGCTACACCTTC; cdr3_aa: CASSLRGSYGYTF